The sequence of this T cell receptor (beta chain) was determined in a study of vaccination and CD4 T cells after COVID-19. CD4+ T cells that had been cultured provided DNA sequenced with the Oncomine TCR Beta short-read assay. TCRdb reanalysed the PCR reads using MiXCR and keeps one entry per CDR3 protein. Here the sample spans 9,000 to 13,000 distinct CDR3 sequences, about 50% being singletons. Treatment here: approximately 9-day PBMC culture with coronavirus spike peptide pools or control peptides (ViraFEST assay). This clonotype was observed a few times. What it recognizes is unknown. CDR1 MNHNS and CDR2 SASEGT come from the germline V gene. This CDR3 contains 13 residues. The V end lost 6 bases, the J end lost 9 bases, and 15 bases lay between the germline ends.

The chain carries TRBV6-1 and TRBJ2-1; a possible D gene is TRBD2 (6 bases). This TCR derives from a human donor who had recovered from COVID-19. The sequenced sample was CD4+ T cells from blood, cultured in vitro. The CDR3 is CASRAWVGGEQFF. CDR3 DNA sequence: TGTGCCAGCAGGGCATGGGTGGGAGGTGAGCAGTTCTTC.